The rows below give T cell receptor beta chains drawn from one sample of a study of metastatic and nonmetastatic thyroid tumors. TCRdb reanalyzed the PCR reads with MiXCR. Here the sample spans 34,000 or so clones, 35% to 45% being singletons. Sample: tumor tissue. These receptors came from a female donor with papillary thyroid cancer or a benign thyroid nodule (not recorded which). Some clones in this sample may be carry-over from other donors' samples. The CDR3 runs from the conserved cysteine through the conserved F or W. A D gene is named only where the DNA matches it firmly. Rows give clone size only sometimes, using once, few, many, or a class for an expanded clone.

.	TRBV6-2/TRBV6-3	.	TRBJ2-7	TGTGCCAGCAGCGACCCGGGGGCGTTTGAGCAGTACTTC	CASSDPGAFEQYF
medium-sized	TRBV10-2	.	TRBJ2-1	TGCGCCAGCAGACACTCGGGGCCTGAGCAGTTCTTC	CASRHSGPEQFF
.	TRBV3-1	.	TRBJ1-1	TGTGCCAGCAGCCCGCTCCAGGGTGGCACTGAAGCTTTCTTT	CASSPLQGGTEAFF
.	TRBV9	.	TRBJ1-3	TGTGCCAGCTCTCAGCAGGGGAGCTCTGGAAACACCATATATTTT	CASSQQGSSGNTIYF
.	TRBV5-1	TRBD1	TRBJ2-7	TGCGCCAGCAGCTTGTGGACAGGGCCGTCCTACGAGCAGTACTTC	CASSLWTGPSYEQYF
.	TRBV19	.	TRBJ1-6	TGTGCCAGTAGTATAGGAGGGGGGGGACCGGCTAATTCACCCCTCCACTTT	CASSIGGGGPANSPLHF
.	TRBV18	.	TRBJ1-6	TGTGCCAGCTCACCTGGGACGGACAATTCACCCCTCCACTTT	CASSPGTDNSPLHF
.	TRBV2	TRBD1	TRBJ2-7	TGTGCCAGCAGTGTCATGGGACAGGGGGCCAACGAGCAGTACTTC	CASSVMGQGANEQYF
few	TRBV27	.	TRBJ1-2	TGTGCCAGCAGTCCCACCACCGGGACTACTAACTATGGCTACACCTTC	CASSPTTGTTNYGYTF
.	TRBV28	.	TRBJ2-7	TGTGCCAGCAGTTTAATGGTGGTCGGAACCTACGAGCAGTACTTC	CASSLMVVGTYEQYF
.	TRBV11-2	TRBD2	TRBJ2-1	TGTGCCAGCAGCTTACTCGCCGTTGCTAGCGGTTTCTCCTACAATGAGCAGTTCTTC	CASSLLAVASGFSYNEQFF
.	TRBV6-1	.	TRBJ1-2	TGTGCCAGCAGTGAACACGGGGGAGGCGGGAGCTATGGCTACACCTTC	CASSEHGGGGSYGYTF
few	TRBV28	.	TRBJ1-6	TGTGCCAGCAACAGGCTAAATTCACCCCTCCACTTT	CASNRLNSPLHF
.	TRBV20-1	.	TRBJ1-4	TGCAGTGCCCCTGCTTCAGGGGCTAATGAAAAACTGTTTTTT	CSAPASGANEKLFF
few	TRBV12-3/TRBV12-4	TRBD1	TRBJ2-2	TGTGCCAGCCTAGAGCAGGGGGCCGGCACCGGGGAGCTGTTTTTT	CASLEQGAGTGELFF
few	TRBV6-1	TRBD2	TRBJ2-5	TGTGCCAGCAGCGGCGGGGGGGCCGGAGAGACCCAGTACTTC	CASSGGGAGETQYF
.	TRBV18	TRBD1	TRBJ2-3	TGTGCCAGCTCAGGGACAGGGTTTGCAGATACGCAGTATTTT	CASSGTGFADTQYF
.	TRBV11-3	TRBD1	TRBJ2-2	TGTGCCAGCAGCTTCGACAGGGGGAACACCGGGGAGCTGTTTTTT	CASSFDRGNTGELFF
.	TRBV6-1	TRBD1	TRBJ1-2	TGTGCCAGCAGGGAAGGACAGGGCGATGGCTACACCTTC	CASREGQGDGYTF
.	TRBV19	.	TRBJ1-5	TGTGCCAGTAGTATAGGGAATAGCAATCAGCCCCAGCATTTT	CASSIGNSNQPQHF
.	TRBV12-3/TRBV12-4	.	TRBJ1-2	TGTGCCAGCAGTTTAGGGGTCCTCGACTATGGCTACACCTTC	CASSLGVLDYGYTF
.	TRBV20-1	.	TRBJ2-3	TGCAGTGCTAGAGGTTGGGCGGGGATCTACACAGATACGCAGTATTTT	CSARGWAGIYTDTQYF
.	TRBV20-1	TRBD1	TRBJ2-2	TGCAGTGCTAGAGCCGGGACAGGTAACGGGGAGCTGTTTTTT	CSARAGTGNGELFF
few	TRBV6-1	.	TRBJ1-2	TGTGCCAGCAGTGAAGTGGGGGTGGGAGGCTACACCTTC	CASSEVGVGGYTF
few	TRBV6-4	.	TRBJ2-1	TGTGCCAGCAGTGACTCCGTGGAGGGCCCGGGAAATGAGCAGTTCTTC	CASSDSVEGPGNEQFF
.	TRBV7-2	.	TRBJ2-1	TGTGCCAGCAGCCCAGGGGGGGGATTCAATGAGCAGTTCTTC	CASSPGGGFNEQFF
.	TRBV5-1	.	TRBJ2-2	TGCGCCAGCAGCCCCGGGACGGTCGCGAACACCGGGGAGCTGTTTTTT	CASSPGTVANTGELFF
.	TRBV6-1	TRBD2	TRBJ2-3	TGTGCCAGCAGTGAAAAACTAGCGGGAGCAGATACGCAGTATTTT	CASSEKLAGADTQYF
.	TRBV11-2	.	TRBJ1-6	TGTGCCAGCAGCTTATGGACGGATTCACCCCTCCACTTT	CASSLWTDSPLHF
few	TRBV28	TRBD2	TRBJ2-3	TGTGCCAGCAGCCCGGGGGGTGTGGATACGCAGTATTTT	CASSPGGVDTQYF
.	TRBV7-6	.	TRBJ2-2	TGTGCCAGCAGATTAACATCGAACACCGGGGAGCTGTTTTTT	CASRLTSNTGELFF
.	TRBV7-8	.	TRBJ1-2	TGTGCCAGCAGCTCGACAGATTATGGCTACACCTTC	CASSSTDYGYTF
few	TRBV6-2/TRBV6-3	TRBD2	TRBJ2-7	TGTGCCAGCACCGCCTCGGGACTAGCTTGGGTGCAGTACTTC	CASTASGLAWVQYF
.	TRBV7-2	.	TRBJ1-3	TGTGCCAGCAGCTCGTACATTGACTCTGGAAACACCATATATTTT	CASSSYIDSGNTIYF